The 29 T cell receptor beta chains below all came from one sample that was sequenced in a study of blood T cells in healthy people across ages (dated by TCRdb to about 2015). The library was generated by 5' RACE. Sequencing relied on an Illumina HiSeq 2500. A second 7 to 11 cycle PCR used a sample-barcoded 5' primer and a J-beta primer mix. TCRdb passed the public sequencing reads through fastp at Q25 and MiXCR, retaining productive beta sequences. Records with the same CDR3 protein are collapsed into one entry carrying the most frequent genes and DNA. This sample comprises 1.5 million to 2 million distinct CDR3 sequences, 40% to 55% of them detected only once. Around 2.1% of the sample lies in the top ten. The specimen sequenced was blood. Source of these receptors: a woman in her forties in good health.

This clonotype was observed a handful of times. The chain's CDR3 is CASSLRWQGVYEQYF. CDR3 in DNA: TGTGCCAGCAGTTTAAGGTGGCAGGGGGTCTACGAGCAGTACTTC. The J gene is TRBJ2-7, the V gene TRBV12-3 or TRBV12-4; TRBD1 matches at 7 bases. After removal of 2 bases from V and 3 bases from J, the junction contained 7 bases not matched to a gene. The CDR3 consists of 15 residues.

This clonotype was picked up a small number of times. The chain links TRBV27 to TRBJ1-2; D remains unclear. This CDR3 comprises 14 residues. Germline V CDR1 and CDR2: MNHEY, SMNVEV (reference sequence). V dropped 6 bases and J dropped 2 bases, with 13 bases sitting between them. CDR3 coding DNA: TGTGCCAGCAGCACCGGACGGGAAAACTATGGCTACACCTTC. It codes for CASSTGRENYGYTF.

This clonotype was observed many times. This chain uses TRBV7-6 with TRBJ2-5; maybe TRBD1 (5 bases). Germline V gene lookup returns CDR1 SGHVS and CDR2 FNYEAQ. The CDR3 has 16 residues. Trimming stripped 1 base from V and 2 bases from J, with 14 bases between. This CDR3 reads CASSLGLGDRQETQYF. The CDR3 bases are TGTGCCAGCAGCTTAGGCCTCGGTGACAGACAAGAGACCCAGTACTTC.

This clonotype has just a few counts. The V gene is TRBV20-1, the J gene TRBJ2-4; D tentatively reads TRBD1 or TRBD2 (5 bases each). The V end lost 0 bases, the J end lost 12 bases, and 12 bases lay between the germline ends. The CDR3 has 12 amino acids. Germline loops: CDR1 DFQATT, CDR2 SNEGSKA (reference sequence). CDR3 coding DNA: TGCAGTGCTAGAGACCGGACCGGGACTCAGTACTTC. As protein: CSARDRTGTQYF.

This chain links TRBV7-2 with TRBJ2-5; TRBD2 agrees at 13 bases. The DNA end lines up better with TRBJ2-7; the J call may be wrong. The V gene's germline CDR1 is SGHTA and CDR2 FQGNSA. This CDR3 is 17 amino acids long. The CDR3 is CASSLVATSGGAYEQYF. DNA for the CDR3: TGTGCCAGCAGCTTAGTAGCAACTAGCGGGGGGGCCTACGAGCAGTACTTC.

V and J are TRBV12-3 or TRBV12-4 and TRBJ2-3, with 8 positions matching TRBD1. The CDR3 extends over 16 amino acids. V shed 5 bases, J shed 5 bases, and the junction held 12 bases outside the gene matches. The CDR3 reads CASSNRGRPTGDTQYF. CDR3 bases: TGTGCCAGCAGTAACAGGGGGAGACCCACGGGAGATACGCAGTATTTT.

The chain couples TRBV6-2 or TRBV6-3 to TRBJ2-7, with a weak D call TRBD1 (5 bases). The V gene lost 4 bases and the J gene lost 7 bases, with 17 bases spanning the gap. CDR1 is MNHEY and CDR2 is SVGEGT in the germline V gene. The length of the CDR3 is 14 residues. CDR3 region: CASSWGGLYNEQYF. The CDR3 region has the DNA TGTGCCAGCAGTTGGGGCGGCCTTTACAATGAGCAGTACTTC.

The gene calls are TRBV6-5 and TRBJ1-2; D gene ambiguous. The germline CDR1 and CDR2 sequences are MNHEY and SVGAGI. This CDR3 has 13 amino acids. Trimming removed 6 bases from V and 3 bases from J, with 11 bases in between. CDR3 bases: TGTGCCAGCAGGGGCGACAAATACTATGGCTACACCTTC. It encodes CASRGDKYYGYTF.

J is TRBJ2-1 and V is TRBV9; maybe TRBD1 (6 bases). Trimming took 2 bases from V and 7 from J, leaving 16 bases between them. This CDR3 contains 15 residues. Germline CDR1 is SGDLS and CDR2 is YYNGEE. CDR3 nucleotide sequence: TGTGCCAGCAGCGTGCAAGGGGGAGAGGAAAATGAGCAGTTCTTC. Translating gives CASSVQGGEENEQFF.

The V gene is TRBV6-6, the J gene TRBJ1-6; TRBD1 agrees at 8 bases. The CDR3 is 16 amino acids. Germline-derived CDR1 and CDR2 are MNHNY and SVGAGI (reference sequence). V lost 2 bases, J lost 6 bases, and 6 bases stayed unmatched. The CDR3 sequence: CASSYEQGAANSPLHF. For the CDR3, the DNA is TGTGCCAGCAGTTACGAGCAGGGGGCTGCTAATTCACCCCTCCACTTT.

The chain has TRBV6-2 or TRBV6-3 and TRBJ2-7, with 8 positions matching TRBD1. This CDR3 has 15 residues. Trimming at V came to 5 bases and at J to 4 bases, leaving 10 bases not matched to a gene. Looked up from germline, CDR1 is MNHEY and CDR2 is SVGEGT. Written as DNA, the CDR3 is TGTGCCAGCAGTGCACTCGGGACAGGAGATTACGAGCAGTACTTC. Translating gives CASSALGTGDYEQYF.

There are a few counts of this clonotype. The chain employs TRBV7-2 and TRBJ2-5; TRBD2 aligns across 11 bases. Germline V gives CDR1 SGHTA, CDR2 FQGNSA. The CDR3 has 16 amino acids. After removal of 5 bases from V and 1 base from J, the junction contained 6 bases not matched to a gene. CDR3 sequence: CASSPTSGGSQETQYF. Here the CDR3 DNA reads TGTGCCAGCAGCCCCACTAGCGGGGGTTCCCAAGAGACCCAGTACTTC.

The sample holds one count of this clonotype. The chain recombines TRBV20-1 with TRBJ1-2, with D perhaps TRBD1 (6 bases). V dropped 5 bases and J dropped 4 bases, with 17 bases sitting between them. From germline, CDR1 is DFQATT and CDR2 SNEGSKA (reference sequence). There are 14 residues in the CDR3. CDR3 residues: CSADPRGEGYGYTF. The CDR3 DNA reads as TGCAGTGCTGACCCCAGGGGTGAGGGCTATGGCTACACCTTC.

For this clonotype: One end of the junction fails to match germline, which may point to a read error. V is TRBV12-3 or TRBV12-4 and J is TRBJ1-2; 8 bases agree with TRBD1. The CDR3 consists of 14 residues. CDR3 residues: CASSQDRAIRGCTF. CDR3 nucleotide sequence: TGTGCCAGCAGCCAGGACAGGGCGATTCGGGGCTGCACCTTC.

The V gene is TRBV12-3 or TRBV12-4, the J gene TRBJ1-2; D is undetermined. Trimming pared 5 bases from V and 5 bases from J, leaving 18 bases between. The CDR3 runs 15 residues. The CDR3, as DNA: TGTGCCAGCAGTCCCCAGCACGGGGTTGGTTATGGCTACACCTTC. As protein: CASSPQHGVGYGYTF.

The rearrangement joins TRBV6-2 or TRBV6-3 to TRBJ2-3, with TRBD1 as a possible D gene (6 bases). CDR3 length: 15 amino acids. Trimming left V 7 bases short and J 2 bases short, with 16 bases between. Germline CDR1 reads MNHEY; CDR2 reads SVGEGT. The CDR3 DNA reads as TGTGCCAGCACCTGGGGCAGGGGTGTCACAGATACGCAGTATTTT. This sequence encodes CASTWGRGVTDTQYF.

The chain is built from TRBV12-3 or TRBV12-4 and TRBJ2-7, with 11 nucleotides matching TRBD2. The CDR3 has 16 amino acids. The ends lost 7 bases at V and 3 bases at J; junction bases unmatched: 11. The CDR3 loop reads CASTILLAGGIYEQYF. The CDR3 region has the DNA TGTGCCAGCACCATCCTCCTAGCGGGGGGTATCTACGAGCAGTACTTC.

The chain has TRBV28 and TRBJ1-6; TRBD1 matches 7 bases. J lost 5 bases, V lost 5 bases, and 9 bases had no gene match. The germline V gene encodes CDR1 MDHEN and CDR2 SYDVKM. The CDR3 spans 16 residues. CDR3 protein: CASSPRQGLNNSPLHF. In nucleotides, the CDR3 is TGTGCCAGCAGTCCCAGACAGGGCTTGAATAATTCACCCCTCCACTTT.

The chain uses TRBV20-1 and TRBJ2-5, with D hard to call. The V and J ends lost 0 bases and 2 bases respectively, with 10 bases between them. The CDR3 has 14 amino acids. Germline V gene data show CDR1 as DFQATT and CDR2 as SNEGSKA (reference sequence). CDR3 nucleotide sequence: TGCAGTGCTAGAGATCCTCGGCCACAAGAGACCCAGTACTTC. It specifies CSARDPRPQETQYF.

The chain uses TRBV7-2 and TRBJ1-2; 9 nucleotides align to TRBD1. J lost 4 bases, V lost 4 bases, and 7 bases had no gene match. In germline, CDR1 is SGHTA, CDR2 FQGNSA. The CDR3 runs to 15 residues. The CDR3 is CASSWAGQGIYGYTF. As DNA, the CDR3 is TGTGCCAGCAGCTGGGCCGGACAGGGGATCTATGGCTACACCTTC.

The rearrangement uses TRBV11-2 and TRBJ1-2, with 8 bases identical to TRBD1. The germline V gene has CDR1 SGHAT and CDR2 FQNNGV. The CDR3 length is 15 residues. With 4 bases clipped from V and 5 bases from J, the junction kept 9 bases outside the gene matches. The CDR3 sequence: CASSYTGQGRYGYTF. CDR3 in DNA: TGTGCCAGCAGCTATACCGGACAGGGTCGGTATGGCTACACCTTC.

CDR3 residues: CATSDKDSPRTNEQFF. The CDR3 bases are TGTGCCACCAGTGATAAAGACAGCCCCCGGACCAATGAGCAGTTCTTC. The V call is TRBV24-1, the J call TRBJ2-1; a possible D gene is TRBD1 (5 bases). V gave up 3 bases and J gave up 6 bases, with 17 bases separating them. Looked up from germline, CDR1 is KGHDR and CDR2 is SFDVKD. The CDR3 is made up of 16 amino acids.

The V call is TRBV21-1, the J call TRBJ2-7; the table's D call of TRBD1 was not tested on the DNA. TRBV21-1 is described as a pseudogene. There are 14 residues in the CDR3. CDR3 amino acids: CASSSPGQGWEQYF. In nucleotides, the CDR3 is TGTGCCAGCAGCTCGCCGGGACAGGGGTGGGAGCAGTACTTC.

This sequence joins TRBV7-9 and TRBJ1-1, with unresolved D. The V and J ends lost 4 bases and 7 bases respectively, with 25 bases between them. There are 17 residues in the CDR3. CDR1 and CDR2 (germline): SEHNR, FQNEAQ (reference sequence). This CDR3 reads CASSSGSLEGRVHEAFF. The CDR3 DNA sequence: TGTGCCAGCAGCTCCGGCTCTCTCGAAGGGAGGGTTCATGAAGCTTTCTTT.

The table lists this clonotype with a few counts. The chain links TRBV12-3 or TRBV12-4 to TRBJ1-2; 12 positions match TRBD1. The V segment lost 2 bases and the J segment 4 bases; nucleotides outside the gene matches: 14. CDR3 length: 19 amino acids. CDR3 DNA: TGTGCCAGCAGTTTATCCGGGACAGGGGGCGCCTCGGATGTCTATGGCTACACCTTC. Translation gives CASSLSGTGGASDVYGYTF.

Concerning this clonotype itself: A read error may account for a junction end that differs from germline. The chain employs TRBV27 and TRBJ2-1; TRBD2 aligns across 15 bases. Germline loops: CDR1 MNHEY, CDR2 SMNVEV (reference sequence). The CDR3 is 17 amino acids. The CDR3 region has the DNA TGTGCTAGCAGCGGGACTAGCGGGGGGAGCTCCTACAATGAGCAGTTCTTC. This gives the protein CASSGTSGGSSYNEQFF.

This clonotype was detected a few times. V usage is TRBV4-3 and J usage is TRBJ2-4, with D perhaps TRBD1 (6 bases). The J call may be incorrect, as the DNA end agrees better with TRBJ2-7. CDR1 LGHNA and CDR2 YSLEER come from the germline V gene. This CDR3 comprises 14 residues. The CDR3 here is CASSQDAPGDEQYF. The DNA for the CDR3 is TGCGCCAGCAGCCAAGATGCGCCAGGGGACGAGCAGTACTTC.

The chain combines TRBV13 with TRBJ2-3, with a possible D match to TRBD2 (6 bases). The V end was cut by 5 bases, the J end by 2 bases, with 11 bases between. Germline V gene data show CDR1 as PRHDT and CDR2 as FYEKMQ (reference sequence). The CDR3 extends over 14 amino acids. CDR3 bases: TGTGCCAGCAGCCGGGCGGGAACCACAGATACGCAGTATTTT. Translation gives CASSRAGTTDTQYF.

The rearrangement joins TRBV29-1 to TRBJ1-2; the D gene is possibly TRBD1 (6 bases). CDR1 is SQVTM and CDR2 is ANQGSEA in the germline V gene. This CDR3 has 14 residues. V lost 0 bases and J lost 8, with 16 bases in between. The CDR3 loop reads CSVEEPQGSMGYTF. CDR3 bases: TGCAGCGTTGAAGAGCCTCAGGGGTCTATGGGCTACACCTTC.